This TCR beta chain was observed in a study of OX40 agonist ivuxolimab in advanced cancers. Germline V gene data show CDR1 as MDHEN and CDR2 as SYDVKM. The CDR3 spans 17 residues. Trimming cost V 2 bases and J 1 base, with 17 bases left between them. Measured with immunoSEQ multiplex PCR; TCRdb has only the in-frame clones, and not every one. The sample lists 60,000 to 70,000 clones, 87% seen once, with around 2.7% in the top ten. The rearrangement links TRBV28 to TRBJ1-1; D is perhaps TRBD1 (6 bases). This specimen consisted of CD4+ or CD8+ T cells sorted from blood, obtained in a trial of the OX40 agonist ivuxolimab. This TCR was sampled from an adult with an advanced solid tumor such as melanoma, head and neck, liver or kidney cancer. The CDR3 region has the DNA TGTGCCAGCAGTTTAAGTGGGCAGGGGAGAACGAACACTGAAGCTTTCTTT. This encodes CASSLSGQGRTNTEAFF.